The TCR beta chain under discussion was sequenced for a study of Tregs in tolerant kidney transplant recipients. As concerns this clone: What it recognizes is unknown. With the read ending 3 residues before the CDR3 end, the germline J gene is used to fill in that end.

Mixed chimerism was transient after nonmyeloablative marrow transplants from related graft donors. CD4+CD25+CD127- Tregs, CD4+CD25- non-Tregs, CD4 and CD8 cells were sorted. Regarding the study as a whole: For some patients, primers changed over time, blocking nucleotide-level comparison. The small number of patients limits these findings pending further validation. This study did not directly address biological reproducibility.

In germline, CDR1 is SGHTA, CDR2 FQGNSA. The V gene lost 2 bases and the J gene lost 7 bases, with 6 bases spanning the gap. The CDR3 contains 12 residues. The repertoire was sequenced with immunoSEQ multiplex PCR; TCRdb's copy has only in-frame clones and lacks some. The sample's table shows about 15,000 clones. This specimen was CD4+ T cells from blood (PBMCs), taken 12 months after the transplant. The origin of this receptor is a human patient who received a combined kidney and bone marrow transplant. These T cells may partly come from the graft donor. The rearrangement joins TRBV7-2 to TRBJ1-5, with no clear D. CDR3 DNA, as far as it was read: TGTGCCAGCAGCTTAATGGGCCAGCCC. Amino acids: CASSLMGQP. The whole CDR3 protein reads CASSLMGQPQHF.